This is a list of T cell receptor beta chains from one sample in a study of cytomegalovirus exposure and HLA in healthy donors. Method: immunoSEQ multiplex PCR; TCRdb's copy keeps in-frame clones and lacks some. The data contain 140,000 to 150,000 clones, 70% to 85% of them singletons. Sequenced input: PBMCs. These receptors came from a male donor in good health and CMV-seronegative. Both conserved end residues are part of each CDR3. A D gene is named only where the DNA matches it firmly. Some rows mark clone size as missing; the rest say once, few, many or name a class of expanded clone.

J gene,D gene,clone size,V gene,CDR3 DNA,CDR3 protein
TRBJ1-1,.,.,TRBV5-6,TGTGCCAGCAGTCCGACGGGGGACGGTGAAGCTTTCTTT,CASSPTGDGEAFF
TRBJ2-2,.,.,TRBV5-4,TGTGCCAGCAGCTTAGGGGCGGGGTCAGACCCTCCTAAGGGCACCGGGGAGCTGTTTTTT,CASSLGAGSDPPKGTGELFF
TRBJ1-1,.,.,TRBV6-5,TGTGCCAGCAGTTACTCGAGTTACACTGAAGCTTTCTTT,CASSYSSYTEAFF
TRBJ2-3,TRBD2,.,TRBV6-4,TGTGCCAGCAGTGACTCGGCTAGCGGGGCGGGATCAGATACGCAGTATTTT,CASSDSASGAGSDTQYF
TRBJ1-1,TRBD1,.,TRBV7-6,TGTGCCAGCAGCTTAGGGACAGGGGGCGGTGAAGCTTTCTTT,CASSLGTGGGEAFF
TRBJ2-7,.,.,TRBV27,TGTGCCAGCAGTTTGGGCAGGGCCTACGAGCAGTACTTC,CASSLGRAYEQYF
TRBJ1-5,.,.,TRBV19,TGTGCCAGTAGTACTCCAGGGGTGGGACGGCCCCAGCATTTT,CASSTPGVGRPQHF
TRBJ2-7,TRBD1,.,TRBV15,TGTGCCACCAGCGGCGGGACAGGGGATCTATACGAGCAGTACTTC,CATSGGTGDLYEQYF
TRBJ2-2,.,.,TRBV28,TGTGCCAGCGCCTTACTTACGAACACCGGGGAGCTGTTTTTT,CASALLTNTGELFF
TRBJ1-1,TRBD1,.,TRBV5-1,TGCGCCAGCAGCTCGGGACAGGTGGGAACTGAAGCTTTCTTT,CASSSGQVGTEAFF
TRBJ1-2,.,.,TRBV9,TGTGCCAGCAGCGTAGGCAGTGATGGCTACACCTTC,CASSVGSDGYTF
TRBJ2-7,.,.,TRBV29-1,TGCAGCGTGCGGACTTGGCCAAACTCCTACGAGCAGTACTTC,CSVRTWPNSYEQYF
TRBJ2-3,TRBD1,.,TRBV28,TGTGCCAGCAGACAAATGGACAGGGCTACAGATACGCAGTATTTT,CASRQMDRATDTQYF
TRBJ2-3,.,.,TRBV28,TGTGCCAGCAGTCCCCCCAGGGTGGGGTCAGATACGCAGTATTTT,CASSPPRVGSDTQYF
TRBJ2-5,.,.,TRBV9,TGTGCCAGCAGCGTTGAACAGGGATGGGAGACCCAGTACTTC,CASSVEQGWETQYF
TRBJ1-2,.,.,TRBV7-2,TGTGCCAGCAGCTTAACGAGCCAGGTCTATAAGGCTAACTATGGCTACACCTTC,CASSLTSQVYKANYGYTF
TRBJ2-7,TRBD1,few,TRBV18,TGTGCCAGCTCACCGTACAACAGGGGGTCCTCCTACGAGCAGTACTTC,CASSPYNRGSSYEQYF
TRBJ2-7,.,.,TRBV4-3,TGCGCCAGCAGCCAAGCAAGGACAGAACCTTACGAGCAGTACTTC,CASSQARTEPYEQYF
TRBJ2-7,TRBD2,.,TRBV5-5,TGTGCCAGCAGCGGGGGGGAGCAAAGCTCCTACGAGCAGTACTTC,CASSGGEQSSYEQYF
TRBJ2-2,TRBD2,few,TRBV6-5,TGTGCCAGCAGTTACGAGACTAGCGGGAGCTCTGGGGAGCTGTTTTTT,CASSYETSGSSGELFF
TRBJ2-1,TRBD2,few,TRBV13,TGTGCCAGCTCGGGGGGGAATGAGCAGTTCTTC,CASSGGNEQFF
TRBJ2-5,.,.,TRBV21-1,TGTGCCAGCAGCAAAGTGGGGACAGGGGGCACTGAGGCCCAGTACTTC,CASSKVGTGGTEAQYF
TRBJ2-1,.,.,TRBV5-1,TGCGCCAGCGCCTCTTGGGGGGACTCCTACAATGAGCAGTTCTTC,CASASWGDSYNEQFF
TRBJ1-2,.,.,TRBV30,TGTGCCTGGACCTCCCCGACAGACCTAGCTAACTATGGCTACACCTTC,CAWTSPTDLANYGYTF
TRBJ1-1,TRBD1,.,TRBV29-1,TGCAGCGTTACCACAGGGGCAGGCACTGAAGCTTTCTTT,CSVTTGAGTEAFF
TRBJ1-3,.,.,TRBV7-2,TGTGCCAGCAGCTTACTCCCGAGCTCTGGAAACACCATATATTTT,CASSLLPSSGNTIYF
TRBJ2-7,.,.,TRBV6-6,TGTGCCAGCAGTTACCGGGACACCAAGACCTACGAGCAGTACTTC,CASSYRDTKTYEQYF
TRBJ2-5,.,.,TRBV9,TGTGCCAGCCGCCGCGAGGGAGGTGAGACCCAGTACTTC,CASRREGGETQYF
TRBJ2-1,.,.,TRBV9,TGTGCCAGCAGCGTAGTTTCAGGGGCGGGCAATGAGCAGTTCTTC,CASSVVSGAGNEQFF
TRBJ2-7,TRBD2,.,TRBV7-2,TGTGCCAGCAGCTTAGGGTTGGCGGGGGGCCTCTACGAGCAGTACTTC,CASSLGLAGGLYEQYF
TRBJ2-1,.,.,TRBV20-1,TGCAGTGCTAGGGCCTTCAATGAGCAGTTCTTC,CSARAFNEQFF
TRBJ2-2,.,.,TRBV13,TGTGCCACCCGGGCAGGGACAAACACCGGGGAGCTGTTTTTT,CATRAGTNTGELFF
TRBJ2-7,TRBD1,.,TRBV4-1,TGCGCCAGCAGCCATGAACCAGGGGGCGAGTACGAGCAGTACTTC,CASSHEPGGEYEQYF
TRBJ2-7,.,.,TRBV7-9,TGTTCCAGCAGCTACGGACTGGCCTACGAGCAGTACTTC,CSSSYGLAYEQYF
TRBJ2-5,.,.,TRBV30,TGTGCCTGGAGGGGAGACCCGAGGAGAGAGACCCAGTACTTC,CAWRGDPRRETQYF
TRBJ2-5,TRBD1,.,TRBV7-2,TGTGCCAGCAGCTTAGAGGGACAGGGTGTCGAGACCCAGTACTTC,CASSLEGQGVETQYF
TRBJ2-1,.,.,TRBV5-5,TGTGCCAGCAGCCAGGGACTTTACAATGAGCAGTTCTTC,CASSQGLYNEQFF
TRBJ1-2,.,.,TRBV9,TGTGCCAGCAGCTCTTCCAGGGGAGAGAACTATGGCTACACCTTC,CASSSSRGENYGYTF
TRBJ2-1,.,.,TRBV28,TGTGCCAGCACCCACAGAAACAATGAGCAGTTCTTC,CASTHRNNEQFF